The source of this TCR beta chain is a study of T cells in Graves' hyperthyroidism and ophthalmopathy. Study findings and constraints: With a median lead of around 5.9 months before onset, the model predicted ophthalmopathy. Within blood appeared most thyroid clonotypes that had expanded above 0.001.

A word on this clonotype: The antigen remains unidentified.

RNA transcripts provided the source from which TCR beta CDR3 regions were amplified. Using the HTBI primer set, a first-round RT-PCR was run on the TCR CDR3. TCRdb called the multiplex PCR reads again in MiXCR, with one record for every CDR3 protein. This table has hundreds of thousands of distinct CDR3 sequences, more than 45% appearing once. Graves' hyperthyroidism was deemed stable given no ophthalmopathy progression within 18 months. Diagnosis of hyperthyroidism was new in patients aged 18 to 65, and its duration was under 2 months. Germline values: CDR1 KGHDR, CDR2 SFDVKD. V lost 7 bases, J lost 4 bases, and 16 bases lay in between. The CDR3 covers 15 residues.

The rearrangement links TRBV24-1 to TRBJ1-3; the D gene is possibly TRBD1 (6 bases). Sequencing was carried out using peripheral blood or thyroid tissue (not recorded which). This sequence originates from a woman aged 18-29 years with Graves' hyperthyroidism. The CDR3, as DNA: TGTGCCACCAGCGGGGGCCCTAGAGGCGGAAACACCATATATTTT. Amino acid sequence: CATSGGPRGGNTIYF.